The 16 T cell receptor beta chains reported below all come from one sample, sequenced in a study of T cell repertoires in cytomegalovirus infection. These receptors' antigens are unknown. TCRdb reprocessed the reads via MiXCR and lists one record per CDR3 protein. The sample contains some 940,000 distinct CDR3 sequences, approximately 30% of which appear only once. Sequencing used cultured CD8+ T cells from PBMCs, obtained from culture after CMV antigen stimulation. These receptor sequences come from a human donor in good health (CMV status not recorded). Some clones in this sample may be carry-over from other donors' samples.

The CDR3 bases are TGTGCCAGCAGCTTAGATGGGACAGGGGATTCAGCTTTCTTT. Translation gives CASSLDGTGDSAFF. The genes are TRBV7-6 and TRBJ1-1, with 10 positions matching TRBD1. In germline, CDR1 is SGHVS, CDR2 FNYEAQ. The CDR3 extends over 14 amino acids. V was clipped by 1 base and J by 10 bases; unmatched bases: 6.

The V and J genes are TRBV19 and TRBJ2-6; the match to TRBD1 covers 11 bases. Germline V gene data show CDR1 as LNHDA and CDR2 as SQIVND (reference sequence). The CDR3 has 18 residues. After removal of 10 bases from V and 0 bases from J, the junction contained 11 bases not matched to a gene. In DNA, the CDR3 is TGTGCCACTAGCACTTTAGGGACAGGGGGCTCTGGGGCCAACGTCCTGACTTTC. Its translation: CATSTLGTGGSGANVLTF.

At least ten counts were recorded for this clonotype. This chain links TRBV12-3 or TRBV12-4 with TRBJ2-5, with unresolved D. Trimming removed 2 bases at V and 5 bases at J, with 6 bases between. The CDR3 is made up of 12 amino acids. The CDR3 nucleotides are TGTGCCAGCAGTTTACCCAGGGAGACCCAGTACTTC. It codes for CASSLPRETQYF.

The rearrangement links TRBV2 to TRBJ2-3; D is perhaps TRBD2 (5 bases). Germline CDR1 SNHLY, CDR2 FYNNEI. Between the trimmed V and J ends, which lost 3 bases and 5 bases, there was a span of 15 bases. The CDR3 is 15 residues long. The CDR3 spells CASSDSVVEGDTQYF. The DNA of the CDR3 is TGTGCCAGCAGTGATTCGGTCGTCGAGGGAGATACGCAGTATTTT.

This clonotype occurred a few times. The CDR3 nucleotides are TGCGCCAGCAGTGAGTGGGACAGGGGCTTCTACAATGAGCAGTTCTTC. It encodes CASSEWDRGFYNEQFF. The chain uses TRBV10-2 and TRBJ2-1, with TRBD1 matching over 10 bases. CDR3 length: 16 residues. V lost 1 base to trimming and J lost 3 bases; unmatched junction nucleotides: 3. Per the germline V gene, CDR1 is WSHSY and CDR2 is SAAADI.

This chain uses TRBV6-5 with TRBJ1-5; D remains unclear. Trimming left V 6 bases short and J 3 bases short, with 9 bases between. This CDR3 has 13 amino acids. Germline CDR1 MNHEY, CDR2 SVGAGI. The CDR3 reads CASRKDTNQPQHF. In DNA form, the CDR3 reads TGTGCCAGCAGGAAGGATACCAATCAGCCCCAGCATTTT.

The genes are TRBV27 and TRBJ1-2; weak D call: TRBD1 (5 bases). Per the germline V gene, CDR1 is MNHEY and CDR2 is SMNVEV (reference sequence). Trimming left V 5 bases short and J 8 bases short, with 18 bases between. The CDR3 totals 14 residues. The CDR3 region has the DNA TGTGCCAGCAGTCGGGGGTGGATTGAGAGCGGCTACACCTTC. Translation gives CASSRGWIESGYTF.

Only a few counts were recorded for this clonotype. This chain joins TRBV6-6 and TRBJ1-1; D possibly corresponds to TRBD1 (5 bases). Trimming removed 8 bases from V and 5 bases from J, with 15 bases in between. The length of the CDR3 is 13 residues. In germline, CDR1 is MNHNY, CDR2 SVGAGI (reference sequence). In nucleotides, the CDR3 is TGTGCCAGCTGGGGGGGTTCGTGGACTGAAGCTTTCTTT. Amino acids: CASWGGSWTEAFF.

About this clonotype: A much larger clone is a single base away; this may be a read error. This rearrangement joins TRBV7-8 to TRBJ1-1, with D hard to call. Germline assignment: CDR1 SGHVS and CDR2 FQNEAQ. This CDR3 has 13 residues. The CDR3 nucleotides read TGTGTCAGCTGCGAGGGCAAGAACACTGAAGCTTTCTTT. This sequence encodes CVSCEGKNTEAFF.

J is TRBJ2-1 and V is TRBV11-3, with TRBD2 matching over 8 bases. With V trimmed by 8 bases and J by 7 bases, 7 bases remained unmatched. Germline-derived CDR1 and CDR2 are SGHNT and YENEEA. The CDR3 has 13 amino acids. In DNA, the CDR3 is TGTGCCAGCGGAGCGGGGGCCCGGAATGAGCAGTTCTTC. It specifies CASGAGARNEQFF.

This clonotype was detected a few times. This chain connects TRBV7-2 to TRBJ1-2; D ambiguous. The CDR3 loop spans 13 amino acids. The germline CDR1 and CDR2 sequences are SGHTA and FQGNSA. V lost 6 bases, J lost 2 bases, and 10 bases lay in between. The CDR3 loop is CASRATVNYGYTF. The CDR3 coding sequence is TGTGCCAGCAGGGCTACAGTGAACTATGGCTACACCTTC.

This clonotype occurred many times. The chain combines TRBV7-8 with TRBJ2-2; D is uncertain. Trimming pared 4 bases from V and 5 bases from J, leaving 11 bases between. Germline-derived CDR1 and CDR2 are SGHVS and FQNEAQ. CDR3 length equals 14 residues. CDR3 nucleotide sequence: TGTGCCAGCAGCTCCGTTCTGCCAACCGGGGAGCTGTTTTTT. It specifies CASSSVLPTGELFF.

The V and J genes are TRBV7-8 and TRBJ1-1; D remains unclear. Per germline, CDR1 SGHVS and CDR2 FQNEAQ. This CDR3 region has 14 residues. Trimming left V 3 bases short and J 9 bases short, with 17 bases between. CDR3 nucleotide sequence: TGTGCCAGCAGCTTTCTCGAGGGCCAGGAGAAAGCTTTCTTT. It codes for CASSFLEGQEKAFF.

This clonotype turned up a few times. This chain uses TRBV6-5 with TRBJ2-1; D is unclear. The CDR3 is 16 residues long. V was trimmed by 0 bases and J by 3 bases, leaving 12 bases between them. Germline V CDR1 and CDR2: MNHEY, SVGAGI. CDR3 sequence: CASSYSFDFNYNEQFF. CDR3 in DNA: TGTGCCAGCAGTTACTCGTTTGACTTCAACTACAATGAGCAGTTCTTC.

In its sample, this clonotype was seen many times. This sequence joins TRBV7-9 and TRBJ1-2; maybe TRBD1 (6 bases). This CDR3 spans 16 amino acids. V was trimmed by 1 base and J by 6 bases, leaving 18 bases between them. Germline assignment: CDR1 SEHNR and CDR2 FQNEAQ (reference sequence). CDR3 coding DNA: TGTGCCAGCAGCTTAGGATCGGCAGGGGTTGGTGATGGCTACACCTTC. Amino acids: CASSLGSAGVGDGYTF.

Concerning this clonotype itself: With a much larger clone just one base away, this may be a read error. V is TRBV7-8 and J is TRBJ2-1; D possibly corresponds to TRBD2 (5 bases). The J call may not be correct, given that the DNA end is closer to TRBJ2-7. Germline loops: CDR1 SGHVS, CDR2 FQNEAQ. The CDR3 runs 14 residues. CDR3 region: CASSLGDSGNEQYF. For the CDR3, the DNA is TGTGCCAGCAGCTTAGGGGATTCGGGGAATGAGCAGTACTTC.